A selection of T cell receptor beta chains follows, all from one sample in a study of a mutant IDH1 vaccine in newly diagnosed glioma. Data came from immunoSEQ multiplex PCR; TCRdb stores just in-frame clones and leaves some out. Counted here are about 66,000 clones, roughly 85% occurring once; the ten biggest clones make up around 3%. Sequenced material: PBMCs, taken from a glioma patient treated with radiotherapy, temozolomide or both. The receptors were gathered from a man aged 25 to 45 with glioma. The CDR3 runs from the conserved cysteine through the conserved F or W. The order of the fields is D gene, V gene, J gene, clone size, CDR3 DNA, CDR3 protein. D genes are given only for firm matches. A clone size is listed for some rows: how often the clone was seen (once, few, many), or a class if it is expanded.

>NA|TRBV5-1|TRBJ2-5|NA
TGCGCCAGCAGCTTCCGGGACGGTGGAGAGACCCAGTACTTC
CASSFRDGGETQYF
>NA|TRBV2|TRBJ1-2|NA
TGTGCCAGCAGTAAGACGGAGTATGGCTACACCTTC
CASSKTEYGYTF
>NA|TRBV19|TRBJ1-3|NA
TGTGCCAGTAGTCCCTCGGGGCTTGGAAACACCATATATTTT
CASSPSGLGNTIYF
>NA|TRBV9|TRBJ1-6|once
TGTGCCAGCAGCGTATTGGGAGTGTATAATTCACCCCTCCACTTT
CASSVLGVYNSPLHF
>NA|TRBV10-2|TRBJ1-3|NA
TGCGCCAGCAGTGATTCTGGGCGGGCCTCTGGAAACACCATATATTTT
CASSDSGRASGNTIYF
>NA|TRBV4-1|TRBJ1-2|NA
TGCGCCAGCAGGGGGGGGGATGGCTACACCTTC
CASRGGDGYTF
>NA|TRBV27|TRBJ1-1|NA
TGTGCCAGCAGTTTATTGGGACCCAACACTGAAGCTTTCTTT
CASSLLGPNTEAFF
>NA|TRBV4-1|TRBJ1-5|few
TGCGCCAGCAGCCAGCAGTTCATGAGCAATCAGCCCCAGCATTTT
CASSQQFMSNQPQHF
>NA|TRBV6-5|TRBJ1-2|NA
TGTGCCAGCAATTCAGGGTACGGCTACACCTTC
CASNSGYGYTF
>NA|TRBV6-6|TRBJ1-2|NA
TGTGCCAGCAGCTTGCGACAGAACTATGGCTACACCTTC
CASSLRQNYGYTF
>TRBD1|TRBV4-2|TRBJ1-5|NA
TGTGCCAGCAGCCCCCGGGACAGGGGGCAAGGGCAGCCCCAGCATTTT
CASSPRDRGQGQPQHF
>TRBD1|TRBV4-2|TRBJ1-5|NA
TGTGCCAGCAGCCATCCGGGACAGGGCGGTGAAAGTCAGCCCCAGCATTTT
CASSHPGQGGESQPQHF
>TRBD2|TRBV7-9|TRBJ2-5|NA
TGTGCCAGCAGCTCCCTAGCGGGGGGACTCCAAGAGACCCAGTACTTC
CASSSLAGGLQETQYF
>NA|TRBV18|TRBJ1-3|NA
TGTGCCAGCTCACCAGTAGCAGGGACTGGAAACACCATATATTTT
CASSPVAGTGNTIYF
>NA|TRBV7-6|TRBJ1-2|NA
TGTGCCAGCAGCCCCGAGGACCAGTCGGACTTATATGGCTACACCTTC
CASSPEDQSDLYGYTF
>NA|TRBV5-1|TRBJ1-3|NA
TGCGCCAGCAGCTTGGGAAGAGGAGACACCATATATTTT
CASSLGRGDTIYF
>NA|TRBV5-1|TRBJ2-7|NA
TGCGCCAGCAGCTTGCGACGGGACGACGAGCAGTACTTC
CASSLRRDDEQYF
>TRBD1|TRBV6-4|TRBJ2-5|NA
TGTGCCAGCAGTGACGGGACAGGGGGCGCAGAGACCCAGTACTTC
CASSDGTGGAETQYF
>NA|TRBV19|TRBJ1-1|NA
TGTGCCAGTAGTATCCAAAGTTTTATGATAGGCACTGAAGCTTTCTTT
CASSIQSFMIGTEAFF
>TRBD1|TRBV6-1|TRBJ2-7|few
TGTGCCAGCACCCTGGGACAGGGTTCAGTCTACGAGCAGTACTTC
CASTLGQGSVYEQYF
>NA|TRBV5-1|TRBJ2-7|few
TGCGCCAGCAGCCTGGAGGGGGGGGGCGCCTACGAGCAGTACTTC
CASSLEGGGAYEQYF
>NA|TRBV7-9|TRBJ2-7|NA
TGTGCTACTGGAGGGGGCATTAGATCCTACGAGCAGTACTTC
CATGGGIRSYEQYF
>TRBD1|TRBV5-1|TRBJ2-5|NA
TGCGCCAGCAGCTGGGGGACAGGGGGCGAAGAGACCCAGTACTTC
CASSWGTGGEETQYF
>NA|TRBV9|TRBJ1-2|once
TGTGCCAGCAGCGAGGAGAATTTTCCCCATGGCTACACCTTC
CASSEENFPHGYTF
>NA|TRBV5-6|TRBJ1-2|NA
TGTGCCAGCAGCTTTTTACCTAGTGGCTACACCTTC
CASSFLPSGYTF
>NA|TRBV19|TRBJ2-7|NA
TGTGCCAGTAGTATGAAGGACTCTTTTATCCACGAGCAGTACTTC
CASSMKDSFIHEQYF
>TRBD1|TRBV5-1|TRBJ1-1|NA
TGCGCCAGCAGCCCGACAGGACAGGGGAACACTGAAGCTTTCTTT
CASSPTGQGNTEAFF
>NA|TRBV5-1|TRBJ2-7|NA
TGCGCCAGCACCCTCGGGGATGAGCAAGACGAGCAGTACTTC
CASTLGDEQDEQYF
>NA|TRBV5-1|TRBJ2-3|NA
TGCGCCAGCAGCGCCCTGGCCGCCGGAGATACGCAGTATTTT
CASSALAAGDTQYF
>NA|TRBV7-9|TRBJ1-6|NA
TGTGCCAGCAGCGTGGGGGGGGCCTATAATTCACCCCTCCACTTT
CASSVGGAYNSPLHF
>TRBD1|TRBV9|TRBJ1-3|NA
TGTGCCAGCAGCCCGATGGACAGGCTCTCTGGAAACACCATATATTTT
CASSPMDRLSGNTIYF
>TRBD1|TRBV5-1|TRBJ1-4|NA
TGCGCCAGCAGCCCCCGGACAGGGGCGACTGCAACTAATGAAAAACTGTTTTTT
CASSPRTGATATNEKLFF
>TRBD1|TRBV27|TRBJ1-1|NA
TGTGCCAGCAGTTTAACGCGACAGGGTCGGATGAACACTGAAGCTTTCTTT
CASSLTRQGRMNTEAFF
>NA|TRBV5-1|TRBJ2-2|NA
TGCGCCAGCAGAGAGCAGGGGAACACCGGGGAGCTGTTTTTT
CASREQGNTGELFF